This T cell receptor (beta chain) was captured in a study of vaccination effects on CD4 cells after COVID-19. Study at large: Post-vaccine specimens arrived a median 72 days past the second dose. The study, taken as a whole, reports: Marked clonal contraction was seen late after vaccination (in both infection- and vaccine-induced clones). From healthy vaccinees, only 1 of 255 vaccine-induced clones also reacted to common cold coronaviruses.

Germline CDR1 and CDR2: DFQATT and SNEGSKA (reference sequence). The CDR3 runs 10 residues. Profiling relied on immunoSEQ multiplex PCR, and the TCRdb table lists in-frame clones only, not all of them. The sample carries some 30,000 clones, just under 75% recorded once. Having been cultured for ten to eleven days, the cells underwent CD4+ T cell isolation. Two doses of either BNT162b2 or mRNA-1273 were given to each participant. Cultures had half their medium replaced with IL-2 medium on days 3 and 7. Concerning this clone itself: Its matching antigen is unknown.

The sample in question was CD4+ T cells from PBMCs cultured without peptide, obtained after COVID-19 vaccination. The chain combines TRBV20-1 with TRBJ2-1; D uncertain. The TCR sequence derives from a human donor who received a COVID-19 vaccine. CDR3 DNA: TGCAGCGCCCTCGGCAATGAGCAGTTCTTC. It codes for CSALGNEQFF.